The sequence of this TCR beta chain was determined in a study of PD-L1 blockade in urothelial cancer. Study as a whole: Patients had received 0 to 3 prior chemotherapy regimens. Blood samples contained a median about 150,000 T cells.

Germline CDR1 reads SEHNR; CDR2 reads FQNEAQ (reference sequence). This CDR3 is built from 13 residues. With V trimmed by 4 bases and J by 8 bases, 4 bases remained unmatched. Data came from immunoSEQ multiplex PCR; TCRdb stores just in-frame clones and leaves some out. The sample consists of 71,000 or so clones, less than 90% of them appearing once. Each patient presented with locally advanced or metastatic urothelial carcinoma. This TCR was sampled from a man aged 55 to 69 with urothelial cancer. The J gene is TRBJ2-3, the V gene TRBV7-9, with 9 bases matching TRBD1. The sample was PBMCs, taken around atezolizumab (anti-PD-L1) treatment. The CDR3: CASSSQGAGTQYF. CDR3 nucleotides: TGTGCCAGCAGCTCACAGGGGGCAGGTACGCAGTATTTT. The full variable domain, in which reference TRBV7-9 and TRBJ2-3 provide the parts outside the CDR3, is DTGVSQNPRHKITKRGQNVTFRCDPISEHNRLYWYRQTLGQGPEFLTYFQNEAQLEKSRLLSDRFSAERPKGSFSTLEIQRTEQGDSAMYLCASSSQGAGTQYFGPGTRLTVL.